This record concerns one T cell receptor (beta chain) sequence. The CDR3 contains 12 residues. Between the trimmed V and J ends, which lost 2 bases and 6 bases, there was a span of 9 bases. Per the germline V gene, CDR1 is SGDLS and CDR2 is YYNGEE. Seattle's cohort entered during active infection and was followed longitudinally. This sample was included in a study of blood T cell repertoires in COVID-19. Repertoires were generated with immunoSEQ multiplex PCR, while TCRdb's copy carries only in-frame clones and drops some. This table holds around 100,000 clones, 80% to 95% found once. This chain joins TRBV9 and TRBJ2-7; D call uncertain. The sequence came from a woman aged 45-60 years with COVID-19, enrolled during active disease. The specimen was peripheral blood. The CDR3 nucleotides are TGTGCCAGCAGCGTGACAAATGGCGAGCAGTACTTC. Its translation: CASSVTNGEQYF.